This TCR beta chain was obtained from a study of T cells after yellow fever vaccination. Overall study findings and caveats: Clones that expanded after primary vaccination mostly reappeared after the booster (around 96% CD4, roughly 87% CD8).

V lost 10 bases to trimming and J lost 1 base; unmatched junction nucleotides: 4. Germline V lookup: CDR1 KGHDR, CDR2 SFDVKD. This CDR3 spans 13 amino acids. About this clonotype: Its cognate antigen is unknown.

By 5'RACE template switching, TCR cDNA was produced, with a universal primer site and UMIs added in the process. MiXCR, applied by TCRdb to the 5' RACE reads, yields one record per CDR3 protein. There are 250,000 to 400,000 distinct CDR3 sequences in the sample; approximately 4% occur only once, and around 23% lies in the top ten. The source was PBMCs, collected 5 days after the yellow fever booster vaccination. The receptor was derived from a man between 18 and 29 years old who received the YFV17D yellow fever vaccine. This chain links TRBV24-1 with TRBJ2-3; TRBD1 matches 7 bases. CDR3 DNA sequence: TGTGCCACAGCCGGACAGGGCACAGATACGCAGTATTTT. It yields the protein CATAGQGTDTQYF.